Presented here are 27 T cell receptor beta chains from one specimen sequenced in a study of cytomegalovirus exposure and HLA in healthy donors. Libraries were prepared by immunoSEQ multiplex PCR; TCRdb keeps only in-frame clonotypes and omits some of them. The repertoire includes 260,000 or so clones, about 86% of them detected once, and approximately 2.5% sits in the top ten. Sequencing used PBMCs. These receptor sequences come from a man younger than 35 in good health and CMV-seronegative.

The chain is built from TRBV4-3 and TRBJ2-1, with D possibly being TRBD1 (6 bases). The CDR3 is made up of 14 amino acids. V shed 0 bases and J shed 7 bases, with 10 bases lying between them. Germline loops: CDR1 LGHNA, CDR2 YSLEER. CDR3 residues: CASSQDTQGNEQFF. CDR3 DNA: TGCGCCAGCAGCCAAGACACACAGGGAAATGAGCAGTTCTTC.

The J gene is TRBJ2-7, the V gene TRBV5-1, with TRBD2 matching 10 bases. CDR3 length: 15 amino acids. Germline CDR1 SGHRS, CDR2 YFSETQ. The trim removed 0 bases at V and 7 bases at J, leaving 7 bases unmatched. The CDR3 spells CASSLESSGRWEQYF. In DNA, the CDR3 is TGCGCCAGCAGCTTGGAGTCTAGCGGGAGATGGGAGCAGTACTTC.

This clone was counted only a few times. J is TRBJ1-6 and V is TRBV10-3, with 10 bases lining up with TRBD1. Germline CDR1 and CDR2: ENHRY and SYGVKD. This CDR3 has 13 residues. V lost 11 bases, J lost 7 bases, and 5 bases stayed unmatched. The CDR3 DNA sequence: TGTGCCGCCCGGACAGGGGGAAATTCACCCCTCCACTTT. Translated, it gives CAARTGGNSPLHF.

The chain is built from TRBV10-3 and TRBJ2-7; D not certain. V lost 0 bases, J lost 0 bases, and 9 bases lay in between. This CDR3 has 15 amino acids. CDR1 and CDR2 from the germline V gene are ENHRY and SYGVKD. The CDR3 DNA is TGTGCCATCAGTGAGTCGGAGTACCCCTCCTACGAGCAGTACTTC. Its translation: CAISESEYPSYEQYF.

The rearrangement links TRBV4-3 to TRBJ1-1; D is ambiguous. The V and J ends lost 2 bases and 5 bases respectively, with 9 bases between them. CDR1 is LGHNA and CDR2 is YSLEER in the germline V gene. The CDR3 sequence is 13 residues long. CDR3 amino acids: CASSQSVRTEAFF. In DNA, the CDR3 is TGCGCCAGCAGCCAAAGCGTCCGGACTGAAGCTTTCTTT.

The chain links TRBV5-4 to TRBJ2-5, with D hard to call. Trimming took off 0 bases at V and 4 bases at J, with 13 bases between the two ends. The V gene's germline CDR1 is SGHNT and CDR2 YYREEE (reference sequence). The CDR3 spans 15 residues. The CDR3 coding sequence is TGTGCCAGCAGCTTGGGCACCACTAACCGAGAGACCCAGTACTTC. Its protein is CASSLGTTNRETQYF.

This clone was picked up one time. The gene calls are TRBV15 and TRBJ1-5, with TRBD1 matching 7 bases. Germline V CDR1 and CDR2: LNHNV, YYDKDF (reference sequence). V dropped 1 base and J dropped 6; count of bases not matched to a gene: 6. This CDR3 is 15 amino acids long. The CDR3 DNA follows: TGTGCCACCAGCAGAGTTGACAGGGCAATTCAGCCCCAGCATTTT. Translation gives CATSRVDRAIQPQHF.

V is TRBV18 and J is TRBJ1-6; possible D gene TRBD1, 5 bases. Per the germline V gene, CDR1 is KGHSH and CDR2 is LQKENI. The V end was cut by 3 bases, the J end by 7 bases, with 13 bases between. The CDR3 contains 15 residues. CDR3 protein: CASSPLGDSNSPLHF. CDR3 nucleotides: TGTGCCAGCTCACCTTTAGGGGACTCCAATTCACCCCTCCACTTT.

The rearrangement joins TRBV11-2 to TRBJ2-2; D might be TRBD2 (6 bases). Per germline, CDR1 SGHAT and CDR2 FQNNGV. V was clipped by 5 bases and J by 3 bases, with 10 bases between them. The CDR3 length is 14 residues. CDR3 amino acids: CASSPGLYTGELFF. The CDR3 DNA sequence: TGTGCCAGCAGCCCGGGACTCTACACCGGGGAGCTGTTTTTT.

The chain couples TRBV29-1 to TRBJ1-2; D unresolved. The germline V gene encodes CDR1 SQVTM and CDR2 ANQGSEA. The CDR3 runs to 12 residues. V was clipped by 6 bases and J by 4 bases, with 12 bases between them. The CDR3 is CSVAEGPYGYTF. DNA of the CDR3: TGCAGCGTGGCTGAGGGCCCCTATGGCTACACCTTC.

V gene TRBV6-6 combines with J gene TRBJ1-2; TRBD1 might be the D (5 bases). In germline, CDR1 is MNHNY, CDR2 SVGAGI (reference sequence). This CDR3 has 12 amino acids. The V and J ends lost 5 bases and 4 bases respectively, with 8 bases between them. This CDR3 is CASSPDSYGYTF. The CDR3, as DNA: TGTGCCAGCAGTCCAGACAGCTATGGCTACACCTTC.

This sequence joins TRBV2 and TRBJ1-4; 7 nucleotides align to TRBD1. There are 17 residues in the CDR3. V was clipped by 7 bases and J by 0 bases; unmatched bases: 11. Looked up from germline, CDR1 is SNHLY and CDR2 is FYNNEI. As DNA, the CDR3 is TGTGCCAGCACGGGTTTGACAGGGCTTCCAACTAATGAAAAACTGTTTTTT. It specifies CASTGLTGLPTNEKLFF.

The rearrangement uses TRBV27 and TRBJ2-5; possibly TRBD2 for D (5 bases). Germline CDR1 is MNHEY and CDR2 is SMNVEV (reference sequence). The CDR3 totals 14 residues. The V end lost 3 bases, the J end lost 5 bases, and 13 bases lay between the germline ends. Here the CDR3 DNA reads TGTGCCAGCAGTTTCTTGACGGGCGGGGAGACCCAGTACTTC. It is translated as CASSFLTGGETQYF.

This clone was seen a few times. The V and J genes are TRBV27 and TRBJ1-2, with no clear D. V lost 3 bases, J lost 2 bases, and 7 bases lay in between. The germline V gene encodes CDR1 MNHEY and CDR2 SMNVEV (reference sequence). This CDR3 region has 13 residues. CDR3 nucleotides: TGTGCCAGCAGTTTTGGTCAGAACTATGGCTACACCTTC. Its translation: CASSFGQNYGYTF.

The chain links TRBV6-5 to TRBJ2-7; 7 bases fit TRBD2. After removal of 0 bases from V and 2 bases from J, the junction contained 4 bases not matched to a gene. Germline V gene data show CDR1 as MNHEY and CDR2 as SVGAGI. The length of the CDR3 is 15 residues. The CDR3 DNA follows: TGTGCCAGCAGTTACTCGGCGGGGGAGGCCTACGAGCAGTACTTC. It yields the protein CASSYSAGEAYEQYF.

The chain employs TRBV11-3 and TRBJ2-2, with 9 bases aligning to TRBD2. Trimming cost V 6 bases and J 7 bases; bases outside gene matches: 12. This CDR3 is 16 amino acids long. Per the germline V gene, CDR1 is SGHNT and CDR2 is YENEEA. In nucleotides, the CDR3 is TGTGCCAGCAGTCAAAGCGGGGGGCCTTCTCACGGGGAGCTGTTTTTT. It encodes CASSQSGGPSHGELFF.

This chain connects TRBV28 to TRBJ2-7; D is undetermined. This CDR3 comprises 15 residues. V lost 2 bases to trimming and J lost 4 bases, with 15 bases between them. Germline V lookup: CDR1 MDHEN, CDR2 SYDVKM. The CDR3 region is CASSLLGEAGYEQYF. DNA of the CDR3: TGTGCCAGCAGTTTACTTGGTGAGGCTGGATACGAGCAGTACTTC.

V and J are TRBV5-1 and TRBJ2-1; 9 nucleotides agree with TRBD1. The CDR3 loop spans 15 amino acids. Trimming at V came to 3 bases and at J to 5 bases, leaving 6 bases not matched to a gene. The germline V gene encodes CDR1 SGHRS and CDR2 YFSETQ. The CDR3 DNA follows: TGCGCCAGCAGCTGGGGGACAGGGAGAGACAATGAGCAGTTCTTC. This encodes CASSWGTGRDNEQFF.

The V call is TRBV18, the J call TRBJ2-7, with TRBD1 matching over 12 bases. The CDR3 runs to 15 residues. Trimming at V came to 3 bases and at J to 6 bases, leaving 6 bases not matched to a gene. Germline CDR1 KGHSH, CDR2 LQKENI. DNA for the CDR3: TGTGCCAGCTCACCCTCCGGGACAGGGGGCCCCGAGCAGTACTTC. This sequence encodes CASSPSGTGGPEQYF.

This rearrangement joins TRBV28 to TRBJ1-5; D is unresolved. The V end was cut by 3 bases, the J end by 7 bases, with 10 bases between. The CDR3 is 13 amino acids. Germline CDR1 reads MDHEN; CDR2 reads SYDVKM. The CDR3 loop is CASSLVRRQPQHF. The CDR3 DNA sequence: TGTGCCAGCAGTTTGGTCCGGAGGCAGCCCCAGCATTTT. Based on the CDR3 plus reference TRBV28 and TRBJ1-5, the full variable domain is DVKVTQSSRYLVKRTGEKVFLECVQDMDHENMFWYRQDPGLGLRLIYFSYDVKMKEKGDIPEGYSVSREKKERFSLILESASTNQTSMYLCASSLVRRQPQHFGDGTRLSIL.

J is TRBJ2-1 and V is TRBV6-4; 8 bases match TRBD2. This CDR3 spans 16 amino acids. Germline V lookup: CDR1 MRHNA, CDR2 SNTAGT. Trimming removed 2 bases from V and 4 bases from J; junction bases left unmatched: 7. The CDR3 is CASSDRSSGDYNEQFF. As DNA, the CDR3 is TGTGCCAGCAGTGACCGTAGTAGCGGGGATTACAATGAGCAGTTCTTC.

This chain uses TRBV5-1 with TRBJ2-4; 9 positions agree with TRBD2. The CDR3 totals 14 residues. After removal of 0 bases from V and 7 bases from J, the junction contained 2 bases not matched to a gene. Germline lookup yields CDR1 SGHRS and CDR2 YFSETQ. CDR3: CASSLERGANIQYF. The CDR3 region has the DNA TGCGCCAGCAGCTTGGAGCGGGGGGCCAACATTCAGTACTTC. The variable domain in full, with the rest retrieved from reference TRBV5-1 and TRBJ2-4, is KAGVTQTPRYLIKTRGQQVTLSCSPISGHRSVSWYQQTPGQGLQFLFEYFSETQRNKGNFPGRFSGRQFSNSRSEMNVSTLELGDSALYLCASSLERGANIQYFGAGTRLSVL.

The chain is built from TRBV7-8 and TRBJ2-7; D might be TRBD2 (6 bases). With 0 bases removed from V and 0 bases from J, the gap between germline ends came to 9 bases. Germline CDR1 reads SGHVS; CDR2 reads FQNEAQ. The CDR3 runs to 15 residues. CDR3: CASSLAAGSSYEQYF. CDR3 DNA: TGTGCCAGCAGCTTAGCGGCGGGGAGCTCCTACGAGCAGTACTTC.

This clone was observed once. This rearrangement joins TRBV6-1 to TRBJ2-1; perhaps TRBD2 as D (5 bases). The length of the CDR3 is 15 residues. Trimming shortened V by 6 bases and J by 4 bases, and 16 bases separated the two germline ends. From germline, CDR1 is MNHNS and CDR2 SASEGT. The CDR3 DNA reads TGTGCCAGCAGCATCGGGGTACCAGGATACAATGAGCAGTTCTTC. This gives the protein CASSIGVPGYNEQFF.

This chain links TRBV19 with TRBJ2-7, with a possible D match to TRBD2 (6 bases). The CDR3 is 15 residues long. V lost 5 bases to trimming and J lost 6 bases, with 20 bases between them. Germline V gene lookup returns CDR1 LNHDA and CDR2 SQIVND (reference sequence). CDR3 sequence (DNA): TGTGCCAGTAGTGGGCCCGGCGGACCCGGGGGCGAGCAGTACTTC. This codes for CASSGPGGPGGEQYF.

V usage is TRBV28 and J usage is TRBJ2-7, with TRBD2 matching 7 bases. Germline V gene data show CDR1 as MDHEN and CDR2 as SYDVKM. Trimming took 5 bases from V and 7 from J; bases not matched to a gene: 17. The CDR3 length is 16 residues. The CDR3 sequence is CASSPSGLTTAKEQYF. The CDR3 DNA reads TGTGCCAGCAGTCCCTCGGGACTAACCACCGCTAAGGAGCAGTACTTC.

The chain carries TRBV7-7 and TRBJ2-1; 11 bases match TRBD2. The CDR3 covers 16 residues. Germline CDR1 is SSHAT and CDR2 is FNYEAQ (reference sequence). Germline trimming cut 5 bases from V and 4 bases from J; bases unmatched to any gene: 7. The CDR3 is CASSLGGTSGYNEQFF. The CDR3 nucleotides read TGTGCCAGCAGCCTGGGGGGGACTAGCGGTTACAATGAGCAGTTCTTC.